This T cell receptor (beta chain) was obtained from a study of shared T cell receptors in the human thymus. Method: immunoSEQ multiplex PCR; TCRdb's copy keeps in-frame clones and lacks some. The sample records some 700,000 clones, over 75% being singletons. Germline CDR1 is SGHRS and CDR2 is YFSETQ. The CDR3 is made up of 16 amino acids. Trimming at V came to 3 bases and at J to 3 bases, leaving 6 bases not matched to a gene. These data also formed part of another study, on human thymus T cells. As that study records: It was healthy Finnish infants having corrective surgery for congenital heart defects who were the donors. Thymus specimens were resections from corrective heart surgery. Gene usage (both V and J) appeared biased in thymic and blood repertoires. Thymic TCR repertoires of unrelated people reportedly overlapped highly.

This sequence originates from a girl under three years old with a congenital heart defect. Material: thymocytes. The chain combines TRBV5-1 with TRBJ1-5; 10 bases are shared with TRBD1. The DNA of the CDR3 is TGCGCCAGCAGCTCATCCGGGACAGGGGTCAATCAGCCCCAGCATTTT. The encoded protein is CASSSSGTGVNQPQHF.